Listed below are T cell receptor beta chains from one sample, sequenced in a study of response to subunit inactivated influenza vaccine. Using its own MiXCR run on the RT-PCR reads, TCRdb lists one record per CDR3 protein. The profile covers around 530,000 distinct CDR3 sequences, with approximately 17% appearing a single time and 2.5% to 3.5% taken by the ten largest. Source: CD4+ T cells sorted from PBMCs, taken 23 months after vaccination. These receptors originate from a man between 50 and 69 years old who received an inactivated influenza vaccine. The CDR3 runs from the conserved cysteine through the conserved F or W. A D gene is named only where the DNA matches it firmly. A clone size is listed for some rows: how often the clone was seen (once, few, many), or a class if it is expanded.

cdr3_aa cdr3_nt clone_size j_call v_call d_call
CASSTGGRSNIQYF TGTGCCAGCAGCACGGGAGGGAGGTCCAACATTCAGTACTTC - TRBJ2-4 TRBV3-1 TRBD2
CASRQMRGLSGNTIYF TGTGCCAGCAGGCAAATGCGGGGCCTCTCTGGAAACACCATATATTTT - TRBJ1-3 TRBV6-1 -
CASSSGTGRNQPQHF TGTGCCAGCAGTTCGGGGACAGGGCGGAATCAGCCCCAGCATTTT many TRBJ1-5 TRBV27 TRBD1
CASRRTGEQYF TGTGCCAGCAGACGGACAGGGGAGCAGTACTTC many TRBJ2-7 TRBV12-3/TRBV12-4 TRBD1
CATRANSNQPQHF TGTGCCACAAGGGCGAATAGCAATCAGCCCCAGCATTTT - TRBJ1-5 TRBV24-1 -
CASSIKREVKPYEQYF TGTGCCAGCAGCATAAAGCGGGAGGTAAAACCCTACGAGCAGTACTTC - TRBJ2-7 TRBV7-8 TRBD2
CASSQDVLETQYF TGTGCCAGCAGCCAGGACGTCTTGGAGACCCAGTACTTC - TRBJ2-5 TRBV7-2 -
CASSRTRDTEAFF TGCGCCAGCAGCAGGACAAGAGACACTGAAGCTTTCTTT few TRBJ1-1 TRBV5-1 -
CASSSGTSGISEQFF TGTGCCAGCAGCTCCGGGACTAGCGGGATTAGTGAGCAGTTCTTC few TRBJ2-1 TRBV7-9 TRBD2
CSARDQLAGRDEQYF TGCAGTGCTAGAGACCAACTAGCGGGCAGAGACGAGCAGTACTTC few TRBJ2-7 TRBV20-1 TRBD2
CASSPKEADTQYF TGTGCCAGCAGCCCCAAGGAGGCAGATACGCAGTATTTT few TRBJ2-3 TRBV9 -
CASSPDRGRETQYF TGTGCCAGCAGCCCAGACAGGGGTCGCGAGACCCAGTACTTC many TRBJ2-5 TRBV7-2 TRBD1
CASSGAGSSYEQYF TGTGCCAGCAGTGGGGCAGGTTCGAGCTACGAGCAGTACTTC many TRBJ2-7 TRBV25-1 -
CASSQQRGTNEKLFF TGTGCCAGCAGCCAACAACGTGGAACTAATGAAAAACTGTTTTTT - TRBJ1-4 TRBV3-1 -
CASSQDLSGGRAYEQYF TGCGCCAGCAGCCAAGATCTTAGCGGGGGTAGAGCCTACGAGCAGTACTTC few TRBJ2-7 TRBV4-3 TRBD2
CASSYSIPGTGELFF TGTGCCAGCAGTTACTCGATTCCTGGTACCGGGGAGCTGTTTTTT - TRBJ2-2 TRBV6-2/TRBV6-3 -
CASSATAGDKNTGELFF TGTGCCAGCAGTGCCACAGCGGGAGATAAGAACACCGGGGAGCTGTTTTTT few TRBJ2-2 TRBV27 TRBD2
CSVLAPFGGNEQFF TGCAGCGTCCTAGCCCCCTTCGGCGGCAATGAGCAGTTCTTC - TRBJ2-1 TRBV29-1 -
CASSSGQGNAGELFF TGTGCCAGCAGTTCGGGACAGGGGAATGCCGGGGAGCTGTTTTTT few TRBJ2-2 TRBV28 TRBD1
CASSLVGFSSYNEQFF TGTGCCAGCAGCTTAGTTGGCTTTAGCTCCTACAATGAGCAGTTCTTC few TRBJ2-1 TRBV11-2 -
CASSLTGNSYNEQFF TGCGCCAGCAGCTTGACGGGTAACTCATACAATGAGCAGTTCTTC - TRBJ2-1 TRBV5-1 -
CASSFPGQNYEQYF TGCGCCAGCAGCTTTCCGGGACAGAACTACGAGCAGTACTTC - TRBJ2-7 TRBV5-1 TRBD1
CASSFNQGASEQYF TGTGCCAGCAGCTTCAATCAGGGAGCAAGCGAGCAGTACTTC - TRBJ2-7 TRBV7-2 -
CASSSLRTGDNSPLHF TGTGCCAGCAGTTCCCTCCGGACAGGAGATAATTCACCCCTCCACTTT many TRBJ1-6 TRBV28 TRBD1
CARGPGAIDTQYF TGTGCCAGGGGCCCGGGGGCCATAGATACGCAGTATTTT - TRBJ2-3 TRBV7-9 -
CASSPYFGQDTDTQYF TGTGCCAGCTCACCATATTTCGGACAGGACACAGATACGCAGTATTTT few TRBJ2-3 TRBV18 TRBD1